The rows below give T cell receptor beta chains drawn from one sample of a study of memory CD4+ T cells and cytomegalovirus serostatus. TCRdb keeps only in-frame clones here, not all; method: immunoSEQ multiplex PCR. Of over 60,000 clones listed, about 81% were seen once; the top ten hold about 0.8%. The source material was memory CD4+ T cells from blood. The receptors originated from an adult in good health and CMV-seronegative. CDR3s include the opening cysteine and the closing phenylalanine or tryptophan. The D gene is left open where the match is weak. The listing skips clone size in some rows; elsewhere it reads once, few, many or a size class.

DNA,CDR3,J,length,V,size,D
TGTGCCAGCAGCTTAGCGGGACTAGCGGGGGGGTCGTACCAAGAGACCCAGTACTTC,CASSLAGLAGGSYQETQYF,TRBJ2-5,19,TRBV13,.,TRBD2
TGCGCCAGCAGCCAAGTATACAGCACGGGGGAGCAGTACTTC,CASSQVYSTGEQYF,TRBJ2-7,14,TRBV4-1,.,.
TGTGCCAGCAGCCGCGGCTACAATGAGCAGTTCTTC,CASSRGYNEQFF,TRBJ2-1,12,TRBV7-6,once,.
TGTGCCAGCAGCCAAGATCTTGAGACCCAGTACTTC,CASSQDLETQYF,TRBJ2-5,12,TRBV4-2,.,.
TGTGCCAGCAGTTTAAGGCAGGGGGCTAGAGCTGAAGCTTTCTTT,CASSLRQGARAEAFF,TRBJ1-1,15,TRBV27,once,TRBD1
TGTGCCAGCAGCCTTCGACTCGACAGCTACGAGCAGTACTTC,CASSLRLDSYEQYF,TRBJ2-7,14,TRBV9,.,.
TGTGCCAGCCGTACCTCCAACTACGAGCAGTACTTC,CASRTSNYEQYF,TRBJ2-7,12,TRBV6-6,.,.
TGTGCCAGCAGCCCACCGACGGGAGTCCCGGGCGATGAGCAGTTCTTC,CASSPPTGVPGDEQFF,TRBJ2-1,16,TRBV9,.,.
TGTGCCAGCAGAGCCCCCGACAGATACACTGAAGCTTTCTTT,CASRAPDRYTEAFF,TRBJ1-1,14,TRBV7-9,.,.
TGTGCCAGCAGCTTAGGGACAGGGGGTACTAATGAGCAGTTCTTC,CASSLGTGGTNEQFF,TRBJ2-1,15,TRBV7-7,.,TRBD1
TGTGCCAGCAGCATACCCGCCGTTGCGACTGAAGCTTTCTTT,CASSIPAVATEAFF,TRBJ1-1,14,TRBV11-2,.,.
TGTGCCAGCAGCCCCACGGGACTTAGTACTGAAGCTTTCTTT,CASSPTGLSTEAFF,TRBJ1-1,14,TRBV7-2,.,.
TGTGCCAGCAGTGAACAGGGGGATTCCTACGAGCAGTACTTC,CASSEQGDSYEQYF,TRBJ2-7,14,TRBV2,.,TRBD1
TGCGCCAGCAGCCCTACCGGACAGGCAGACACTGAAGCTTTCTTT,CASSPTGQADTEAFF,TRBJ1-1,15,TRBV4-1,.,TRBD1
TGTGCCAGCAGTTTATTATTGGGGGTTGGGGCCAACGTCCTGACTTTC,CASSLLLGVGANVLTF,TRBJ2-6,16,TRBV28,.,.
TGTGCCAGCAGTGTCTCAGACAGGGGGAACTATGGCTACACCTTC,CASSVSDRGNYGYTF,TRBJ1-2,15,TRBV6-1,.,TRBD1
TGCGCCAGCAGCTCCGGGAACTACGAGCAGTACTTC,CASSSGNYEQYF,TRBJ2-7,12,TRBV5-1,.,.
TGTGCCAGCAGCTTGGAGGGGGCGTTTAATTCACCCCTCCACTTT,CASSLEGAFNSPLHF,TRBJ1-6,15,TRBV5-8,.,TRBD1
TGTGCCAGCAGCTTAGGGCATGGCAATGAGCAGTTCTTC,CASSLGHGNEQFF,TRBJ2-1,13,TRBV7-2,.,.
TGTGCCAGCAGTCGGGGACTAGCGGGGGCGCCGTACTTC,CASSRGLAGAPYF,TRBJ2-7,13,TRBV2,.,TRBD2